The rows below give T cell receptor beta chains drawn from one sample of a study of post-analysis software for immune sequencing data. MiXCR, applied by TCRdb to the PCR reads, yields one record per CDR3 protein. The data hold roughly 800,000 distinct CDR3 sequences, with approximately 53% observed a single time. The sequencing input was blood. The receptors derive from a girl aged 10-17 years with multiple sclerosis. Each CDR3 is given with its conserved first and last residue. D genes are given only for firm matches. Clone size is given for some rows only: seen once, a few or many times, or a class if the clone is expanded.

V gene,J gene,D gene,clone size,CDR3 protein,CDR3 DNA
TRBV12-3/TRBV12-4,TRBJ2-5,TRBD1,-,CASSPRTGSVETQYF,TGTGCCAGCAGTCCAAGGACAGGGTCGGTCGAGACCCAGTACTTC
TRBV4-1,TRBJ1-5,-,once,CASSQDSAGPQHF,TGCGCCAGCAGCCAAGACAGCGCCGGGCCCCAGCATTTT
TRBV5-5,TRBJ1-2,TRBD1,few,CASSLDTQGARRGYTF,TGTGCCAGCAGCTTGGATACCCAGGGGGCGCGACGTGGCTACACCTTC
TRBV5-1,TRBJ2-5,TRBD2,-,CASTLRSGGKETQYF,TGCGCCAGCACCCTTAGGAGCGGGGGGAAAGAGACCCAGTACTTC
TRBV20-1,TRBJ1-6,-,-,CSAREVGTYYNSPLHF,TGCAGTGCTAGAGAAGTTGGGACGTACTATAATTCACCCCTCCACTTT
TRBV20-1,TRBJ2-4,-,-,CSAWLSAKNIQYF,TGCAGTGCTTGGCTATCAGCCAAAAACATTCAGTACTTC
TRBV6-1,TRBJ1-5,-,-,CASRVGRNQPQHF,TGTGCCAGCAGGGTCGGACGGAATCAGCCCCAGCATTTT
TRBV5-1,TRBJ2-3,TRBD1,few,CASSSAGQVFADTQYF,TGCGCCAGCAGCTCGGCTGGACAGGTATTTGCAGATACGCAGTATTTT
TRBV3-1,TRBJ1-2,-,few,CASSQGVYRADGYTF,TGTGCCAGCAGCCAAGGCGTGTACAGGGCTGATGGCTACACCTTC
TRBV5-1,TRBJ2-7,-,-,CASSLSPNNEQYF,TGCGCCAGCAGCTTGTCACCGAACAACGAGCAGTACTTC
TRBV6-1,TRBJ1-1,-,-,CASSEELGTEAFF,TGTGCCAGCAGTGAAGAGTTGGGAACTGAAGCTTTCTTT